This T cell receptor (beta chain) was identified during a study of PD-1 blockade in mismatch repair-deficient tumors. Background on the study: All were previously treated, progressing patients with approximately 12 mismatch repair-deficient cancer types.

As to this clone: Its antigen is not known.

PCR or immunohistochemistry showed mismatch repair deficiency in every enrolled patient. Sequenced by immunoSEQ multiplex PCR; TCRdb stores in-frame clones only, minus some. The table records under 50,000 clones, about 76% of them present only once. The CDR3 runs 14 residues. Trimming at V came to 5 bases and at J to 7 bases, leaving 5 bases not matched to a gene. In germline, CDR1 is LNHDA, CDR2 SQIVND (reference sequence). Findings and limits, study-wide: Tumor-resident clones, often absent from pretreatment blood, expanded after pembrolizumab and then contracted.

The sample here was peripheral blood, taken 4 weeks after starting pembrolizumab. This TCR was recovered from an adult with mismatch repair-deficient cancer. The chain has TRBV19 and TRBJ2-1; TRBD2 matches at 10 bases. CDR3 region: CASSGLAGGNEQFF. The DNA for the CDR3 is TGTGCCAGTAGTGGCTTAGCGGGAGGTAATGAGCAGTTCTTC. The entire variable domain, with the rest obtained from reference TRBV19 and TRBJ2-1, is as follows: DGGITQSPKYLFRKEGQNVTLSCEQNLNHDAMYWYRQDPGQGLRLIYYSQIVNDFQKGDIAEGYSVSREKKESFPLTVTSAQKNPTAFYLCASSGLAGGNEQFFGPGTRLTVL.